The clone carrying this T cell receptor (beta chain) came up once. This sample was included in a study of shared clonotypes between healthy human individuals. Sequencing used immunoSEQ multiplex PCR; TCRdb keeps in-frame clones, though not all of them. The sample records millions of clones, about 95% being singletons. The CDR3 runs to 18 residues. The germline V and J ends were trimmed by 3 bases and 0 bases, with 21 bases remaining between them. Germline V gene data show CDR1 as MNHNS and CDR2 as SASEGT. Positive CCR7 selection of CD45RO-negative cells yielded the naive CD8 cells, and terminally differentiated effector memory CD45RA+ cells were excluded. Healthy HIV-negative adults with no recent acute infections or vaccinations were recruited as donors.

The source material was naive CD8+ T cells sorted from blood. The chain couples TRBV6-1 to TRBJ2-7; D may be TRBD1 (6 bases). The sequence was obtained from a man aged 18 to 29 in good health. This CDR3 is CASSEAIGQPIISYEQYF. CDR3 nucleotide sequence: TGTGCCAGCAGTGAGGCAATCGGACAGCCTATAATCTCCTACGAGCAGTACTTC.